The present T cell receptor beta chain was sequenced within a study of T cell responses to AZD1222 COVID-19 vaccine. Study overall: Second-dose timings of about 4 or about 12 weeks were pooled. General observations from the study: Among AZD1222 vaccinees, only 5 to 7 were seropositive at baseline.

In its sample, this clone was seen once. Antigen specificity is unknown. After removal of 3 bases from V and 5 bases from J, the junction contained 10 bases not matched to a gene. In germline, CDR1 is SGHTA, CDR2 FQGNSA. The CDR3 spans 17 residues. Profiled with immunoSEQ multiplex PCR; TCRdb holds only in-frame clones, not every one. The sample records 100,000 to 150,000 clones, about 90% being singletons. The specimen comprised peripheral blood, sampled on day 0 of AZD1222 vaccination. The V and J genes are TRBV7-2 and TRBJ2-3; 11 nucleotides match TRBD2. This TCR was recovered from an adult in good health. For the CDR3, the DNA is TGTGCCAGCAGCTTCACTATACTAGCGGGGGCCGGAGATACGCAGTATTTT. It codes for CASSFTILAGAGDTQYF. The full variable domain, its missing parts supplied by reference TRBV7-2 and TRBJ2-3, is GAGVSQSPSNKVTEKGKDVELRCDPISGHTALYWYRQSLGQGLEFLIYFQGNSAPDKSGLPSDRFSAERTGGSVSTLTIQRTQQEDSAVYLCASSFTILAGAGDTQYFGPGTRLTVL.